This TCR beta chain was sequenced in a study of blood T cell repertoires in COVID-19 (dated by TCRdb to about 2020). Some background on the complete study: Samples covering the acute and convalescent phases of COVID-19 were provided by collaborators in the United States, Italy and Spain. The prospective study material was composed of cDNA or gDNA derived from T cells, B-cell-depleted T cells, or PBMCs. The dataset comprised deeply sampled blood TCRbeta repertoires from subjects exposed to, actively infected with, or recovered from COVID-19. A freely available public database, intended as a resource for researchers studying the immune response to SARS-CoV-2, is where the repertoires were released. The samples were drawn from two sources: the first 160 participants of the ongoing ImmuneRACE study, and 1,254 subjects contributed by 6 global collaborators. The sample metadata nearly always contained a de-identified subject ID, COVID-19 status, age in years and sex. Where available, HLA class I and class II types were taken from metadata supplied by the sample provider and were not determined by assay-based typing. What the authors observed across the whole study: The quantity of clinical and demographic metadata differed by source and by participant and was supplied without curation.

The immunoSEQ Assay, a bias-controlled multiplex PCR, was used to amplify TCRbeta CDR3 regions from genomic DNA. For the original study's pipeline: Within the assay, amplification of reference gene primers was used to estimate how many nucleated cells each sample contained. Sequence reads were collapsed and filtered to measure the absolute abundance of every unique TCRbeta CDR3 rearrangement. For each sample, productive Simpson clonality was calculated as the square root of Simpson's diversity index across productive rearrangements. TCRdb carries this immuneACCESS record with in-frame sequences only. Its versions omit some clonotypes, under half of them owing to an unresolved V gene in the studies checked, with the rest unexplained. The DNA gave D and trimming, while V, J and clone size come from that table. Here the sample has fewer than 200,000 clones; 80% to 90% occur a single time. The ten largest clonotypes hold about 8% of the sample.

With respect to this clone: The target of this receptor is not known. Per-base quality was not reported, and no clone a single base away is much larger than it.

Taken from the germline V gene, the CDR1 and CDR2 loops are KGHDR and SFDVKD. The V end loses 8 bases and the J end loses 1 base, and a stretch of 14 bases separates them. The CDR3 covers 14 residues, taking in both the cysteine and the phenylalanine. Kept here is only the CDR3 DNA, which spans 42 bases and is read in frame from base 1. A second Seattle source provided samples from volunteer blood donors who had recovered from COVID-19. The collaborating institutions used their own protocols to collect whole blood in K2EDTA tubes. Collaborator samples were shipped for TCRbeta analysis as frozen whole blood, isolated PBMCs, or DNA extracted from either sample type.

The specimen was peripheral blood. Recombination connected TRBV24-1 to TRBJ2-7, with an unclear D gene assignment. The sequence was obtained from a man aged 35-49 years who had recovered from COVID-19. The sequenced DNA is TGTGCCACCAAAGCAGGTGGCCGATCCTACGAGCAGTACTTC. It translates to CATKAGGRSYEQYF.